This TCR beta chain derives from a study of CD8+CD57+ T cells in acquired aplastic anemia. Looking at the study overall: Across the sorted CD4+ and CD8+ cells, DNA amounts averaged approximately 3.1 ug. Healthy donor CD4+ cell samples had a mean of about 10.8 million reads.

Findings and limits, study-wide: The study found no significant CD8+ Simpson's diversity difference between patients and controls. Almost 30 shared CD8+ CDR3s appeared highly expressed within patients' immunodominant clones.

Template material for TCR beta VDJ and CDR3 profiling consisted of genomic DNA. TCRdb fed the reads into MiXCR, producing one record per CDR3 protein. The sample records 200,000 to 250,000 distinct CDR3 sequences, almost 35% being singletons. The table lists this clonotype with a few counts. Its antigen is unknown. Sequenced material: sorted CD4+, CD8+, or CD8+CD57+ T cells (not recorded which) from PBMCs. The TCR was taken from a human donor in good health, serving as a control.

The chain's CDR3 is CASSSNGQGLNEQYF. In nucleotides, the CDR3 is TGTGCCAGCAGTTCAAATGGACAGGGTTTAAACGAGCAGTACTTC. The V and J genes are TRBV27 and TRBJ2-7, with 8 bases matching TRBD1. The germline gives CDR1 MNHEY, CDR2 SMNVEV (reference sequence). This CDR3 has 15 residues. V lost 4 bases to trimming and J lost 5 bases; unmatched junction nucleotides: 10.